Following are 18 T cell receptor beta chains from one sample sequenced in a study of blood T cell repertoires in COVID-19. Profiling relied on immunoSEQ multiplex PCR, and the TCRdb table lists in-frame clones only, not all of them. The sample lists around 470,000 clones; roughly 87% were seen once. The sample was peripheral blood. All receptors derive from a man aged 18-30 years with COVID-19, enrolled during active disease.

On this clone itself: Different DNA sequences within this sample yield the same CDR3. The CDR3 here is CASSPGTRNTEAFF. DNA for the CDR3: TGTGCCAGCAGTCCCGGGACACGGAACACTGAAGCTTTCTTT. The rearrangement joins TRBV6-5 to TRBJ1-1; TRBD1 is a possible D gene (6 bases). CDR3 length equals 14 residues. Deletions cut 5 bases from V and 1 base from J, with 11 bases between. Germline V lookup: CDR1 MNHEY, CDR2 SVGAGI.

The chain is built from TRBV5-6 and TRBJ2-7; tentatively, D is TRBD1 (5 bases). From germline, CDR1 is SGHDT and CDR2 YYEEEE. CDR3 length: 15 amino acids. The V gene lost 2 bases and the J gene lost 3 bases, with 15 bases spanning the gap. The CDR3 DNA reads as TGTGCCAGCAGCTTTTACGGGCAGGGTATCTACGAGCAGTACTTC. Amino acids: CASSFYGQGIYEQYF.

In nucleotides, the CDR3 is TGTGCCACCGGATGGGCGGGGACCGGGGAGCTGTTTTTT. This sequence encodes CATGWAGTGELFF. The rearrangement links TRBV15 to TRBJ2-2, with D perhaps TRBD2 (6 bases). There are 13 residues in the CDR3. V lost 8 bases and J lost 5, with 12 bases in between. Germline V gene sequence: CDR1 LNHNV, CDR2 YYDKDF (reference sequence).

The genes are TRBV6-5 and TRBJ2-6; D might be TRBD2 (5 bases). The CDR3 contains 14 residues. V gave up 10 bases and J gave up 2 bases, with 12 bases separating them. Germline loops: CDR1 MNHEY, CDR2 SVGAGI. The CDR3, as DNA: TGTGCCACCCTTCACGGGGCTGGGGCCAACGTCCTGACTTTC. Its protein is CATLHGAGANVLTF.

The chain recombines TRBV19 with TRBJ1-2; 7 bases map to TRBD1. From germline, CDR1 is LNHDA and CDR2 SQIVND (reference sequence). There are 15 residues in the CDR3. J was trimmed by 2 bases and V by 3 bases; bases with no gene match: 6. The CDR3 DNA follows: TGTGCCAGTAGTATGGGGCAGGGGGTGAACTATGGCTACACCTTC. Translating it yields CASSMGQGVNYGYTF.

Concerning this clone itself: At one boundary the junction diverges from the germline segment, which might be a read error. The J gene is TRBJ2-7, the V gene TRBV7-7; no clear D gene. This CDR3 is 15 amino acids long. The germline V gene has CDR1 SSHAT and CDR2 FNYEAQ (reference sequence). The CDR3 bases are TGTGCTAGCAGCTTAATTTTAGAACGTATCTACGAGCAGTACTTC. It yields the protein CASSLILERIYEQYF.

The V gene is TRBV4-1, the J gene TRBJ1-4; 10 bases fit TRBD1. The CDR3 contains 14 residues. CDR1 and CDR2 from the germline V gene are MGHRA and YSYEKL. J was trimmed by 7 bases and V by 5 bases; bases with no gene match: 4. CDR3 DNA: TGCGCCAGCAGCGGCCGGGACAGGGGTGAAAAACTGTTTTTT. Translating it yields CASSGRDRGEKLFF.

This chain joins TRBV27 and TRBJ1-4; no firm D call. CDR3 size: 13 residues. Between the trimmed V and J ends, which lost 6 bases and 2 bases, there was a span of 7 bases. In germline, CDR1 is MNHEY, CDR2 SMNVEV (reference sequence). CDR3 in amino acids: CASRQQTNEKLFF. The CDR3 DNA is TGTGCCAGCAGACAGCAGACTAATGAAAAACTGTTTTTT.

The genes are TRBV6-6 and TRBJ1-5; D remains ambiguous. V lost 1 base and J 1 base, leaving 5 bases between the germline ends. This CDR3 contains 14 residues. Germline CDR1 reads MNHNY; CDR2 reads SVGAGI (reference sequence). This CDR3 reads CASSYWRSNQPQHF. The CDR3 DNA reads TGTGCCAGCAGTTACTGGAGGAGCAATCAGCCCCAGCATTTT.

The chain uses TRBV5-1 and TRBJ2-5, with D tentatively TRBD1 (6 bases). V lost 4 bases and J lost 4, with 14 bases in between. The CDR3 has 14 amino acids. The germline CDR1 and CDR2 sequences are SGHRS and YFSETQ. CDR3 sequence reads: CASSTGQEVETQYF. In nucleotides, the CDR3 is TGCGCCAGCAGCACGGGACAAGAAGTAGAGACCCAGTACTTC.

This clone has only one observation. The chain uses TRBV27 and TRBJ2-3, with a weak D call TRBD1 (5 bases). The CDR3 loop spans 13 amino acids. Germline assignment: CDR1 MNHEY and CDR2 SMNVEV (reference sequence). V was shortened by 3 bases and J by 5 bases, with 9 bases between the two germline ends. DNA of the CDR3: TGTGCCAGCAGTTTGACAGTGCAAGATACGCAGTATTTT. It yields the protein CASSLTVQDTQYF.

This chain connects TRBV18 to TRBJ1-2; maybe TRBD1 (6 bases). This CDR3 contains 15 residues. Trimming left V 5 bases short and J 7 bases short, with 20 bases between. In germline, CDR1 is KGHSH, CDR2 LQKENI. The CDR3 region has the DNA TGTGCCAGCTCATTCGTCGGGACATGGGCCTCTGGCTACACCTTC. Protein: CASSFVGTWASGYTF.

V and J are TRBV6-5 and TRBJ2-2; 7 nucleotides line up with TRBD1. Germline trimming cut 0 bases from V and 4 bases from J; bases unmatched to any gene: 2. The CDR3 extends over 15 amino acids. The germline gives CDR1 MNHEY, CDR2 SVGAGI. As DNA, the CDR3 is TGTGCCAGCAGTTACTCGACAGGGAGCACCGGGGAGCTGTTTTTT. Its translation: CASSYSTGSTGELFF.

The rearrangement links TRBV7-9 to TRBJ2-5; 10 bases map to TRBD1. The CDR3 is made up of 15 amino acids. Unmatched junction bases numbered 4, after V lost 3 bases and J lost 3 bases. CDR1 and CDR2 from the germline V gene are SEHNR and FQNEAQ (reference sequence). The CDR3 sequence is CASSFFGTGEETQYF. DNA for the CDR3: TGTGCCAGCAGCTTTTTTGGGACAGGGGAAGAGACCCAGTACTTC.

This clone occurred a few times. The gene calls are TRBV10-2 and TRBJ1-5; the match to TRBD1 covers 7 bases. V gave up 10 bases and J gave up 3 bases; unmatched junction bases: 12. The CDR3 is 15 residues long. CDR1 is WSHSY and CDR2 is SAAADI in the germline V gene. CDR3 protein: CATVKTGSLNQPQHF. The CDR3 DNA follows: TGCGCCACCGTTAAGACAGGGAGCCTCAATCAGCCCCAGCATTTT.

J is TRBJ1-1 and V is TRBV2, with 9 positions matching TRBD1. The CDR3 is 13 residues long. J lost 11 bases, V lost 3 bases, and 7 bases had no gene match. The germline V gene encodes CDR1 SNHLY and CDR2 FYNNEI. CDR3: CASSETGGHRAFF. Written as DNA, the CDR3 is TGTGCCAGCAGTGAGACAGGGGGTCACCGGGCTTTCTTT.

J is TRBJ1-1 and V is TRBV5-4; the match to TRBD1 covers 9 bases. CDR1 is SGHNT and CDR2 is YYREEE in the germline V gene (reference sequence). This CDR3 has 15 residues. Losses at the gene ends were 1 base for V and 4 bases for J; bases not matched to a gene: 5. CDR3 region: CASSLRQGGPTEAFF. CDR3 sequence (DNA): TGTGCCAGCAGCTTGCGACAGGGGGGTCCCACTGAAGCTTTCTTT. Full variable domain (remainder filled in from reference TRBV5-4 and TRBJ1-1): ETGVTQSPTHLIKTRGQQVTLRCSSQSGHNTVSWYQQALGQGPQFIFQYYREEENGRGNFPPRFSGLQFPNYSSELNVNALELDDSALYLCASSLRQGGPTEAFFGQGTRLTVV.

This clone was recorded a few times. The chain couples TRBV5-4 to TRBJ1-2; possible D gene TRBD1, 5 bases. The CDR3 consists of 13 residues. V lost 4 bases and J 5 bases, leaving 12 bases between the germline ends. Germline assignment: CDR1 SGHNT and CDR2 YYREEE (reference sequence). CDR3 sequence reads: CASSTAGGYGYTF. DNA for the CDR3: TGTGCCAGCAGCACAGCGGGGGGATATGGCTACACCTTC.